This T cell receptor (beta chain) was retrieved from a study of blood T cell repertoires in COVID-19. As for the study in general: Whether acute or convalescent, the COVID-19 samples came from the United States, Italy and Spain. Nucleic acid was either cDNA or gDNA, and it came from T cells, B-cell-depleted T cells, or PBMCs.

Produced via immunoSEQ multiplex PCR; TCRdb's table is partial and in-frame only. The profile covers approximately 350,000 clones, with approximately 92% appearing a single time and roughly 1% taken by the ten largest. This CDR3 is built from 14 residues. The ends were cut back, 3 bases at V and 5 bases at J, with 11 bases in the middle. Germline CDR1 is SGHTA and CDR2 is FQGNSA. The sequence came from a man younger than 30 who had recovered from COVID-19. The rearrangement uses TRBV7-2 and TRBJ1-5; D ambiguous. The specimen was PBMCs or T cells enriched from blood (not recorded which). CDR3 in DNA: TGTGCCAGCAGCTTCCTGAGAACTGATCAGCCCCAGCATTTT. Protein: CASSFLRTDQPQHF. The complete variable domain, with remaining parts taken from reference TRBV7-2 and TRBJ1-5, reads GAGVSQSPSNKVTEKGKDVELRCDPISGHTALYWYRQSLGQGLEFLIYFQGNSAPDKSGLPSDRFSAERTGGSVSTLTIQRTQQEDSAVYLCASSFLRTDQPQHFGDGTRLSIL.